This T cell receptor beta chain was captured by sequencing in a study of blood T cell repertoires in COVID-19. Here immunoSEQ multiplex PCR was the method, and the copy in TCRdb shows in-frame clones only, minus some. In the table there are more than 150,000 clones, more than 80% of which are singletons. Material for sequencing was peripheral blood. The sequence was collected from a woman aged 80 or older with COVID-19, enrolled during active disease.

DNA for the CDR3: TGTGCCAGCAGTGTAGCCGGGACAGGGGCCAAAAACATTCAGTACTTC. Translated, it gives CASSVAGTGAKNIQYF. V and J are TRBV6-1 and TRBJ2-4, with TRBD1 identical over 9 bases. Germline V gives CDR1 MNHNS, CDR2 SASEGT. J lost 1 base, V lost 4 bases, and 5 bases had no gene match. There are 16 residues in the CDR3.